A selection of T cell receptor beta chains follows, all from one sample in a study of cytomegalovirus exposure and HLA in healthy donors. TCRdb keeps only in-frame clones here, not all; method: immunoSEQ multiplex PCR. The sample lists around 130,000 clones; about two thirds were seen once. Sequences were obtained from PBMCs. Source of these receptors: a human donor in good health. The CDR3 runs from the conserved cysteine through the conserved F or W. The order of the fields is V gene, J gene, CDR3 protein.

V: TRBV5-1; J: TRBJ2-5; CDR3: CASSLGVPAVRRETQYF
V: TRBV28; J: TRBJ1-5; CDR3: CASSLPGQGSQPQHF
V: TRBV5-1; J: TRBJ2-7; CDR3: CASRRGGQEQYF
V: TRBV7-9; J: TRBJ2-2; CDR3: CSSSLRTGELFF
V: TRBV20-1; J: TRBJ2-3; CDR3: CSAEGPDTQYF
V: TRBV6-5; J: TRBJ1-1; CDR3: CASGTGLGEAFF
V: TRBV7-8; J: TRBJ2-7; CDR3: CASSVLAGGPQYF
V: TRBV21-1; J: TRBJ2-7; CDR3: CASSGRSVRGQYEQYF
V: TRBV29-1; J: TRBJ2-7; CDR3: CSVEGQGPGSYEQYF
V: TRBV6-5; J: TRBJ1-4; CDR3: CASSYSLVTVNEKLFF
V: TRBV7-2; J: TRBJ2-7; CDR3: CASSLRPGQGFSYEQYF
V: TRBV5-4; J: TRBJ2-1; CDR3: CASSLGGLAGGNEQFF
V: TRBV5-6; J: TRBJ2-7; CDR3: CASSFSGPVDYEQYF
V: TRBV25-1; J: TRBJ2-4; CDR3: CARLKREGAKNIQYF
V: TRBV30; J: TRBJ2-3; CDR3: CAWSVTSGRTDTQYF
V: TRBV4-1; J: TRBJ1-1; CDR3: CASSLWFARANTEAFF
V: TRBV19; J: TRBJ2-7; CDR3: CASRGGAVPGEQYF
V: TRBV7-8; J: TRBJ1-4; CDR3: CASSSTGVPNEKLFF
V: TRBV7-2; J: TRBJ1-1; CDR3: CASSFMRDSEAFF
V: TRBV11-2; J: TRBJ1-2; CDR3: CASSPQGLFGYTF
V: TRBV6-5; J: TRBJ2-7; CDR3: CASSYRGLQVDEQYF
V: TRBV5-4; J: TRBJ2-3; CDR3: CASSGTSADTQYF
V: TRBV28; J: TRBJ1-1; CDR3: CASSSLTGVSTEAFF
V: TRBV2; J: TRBJ2-4; CDR3: CASSGQAALAKNIQYF
V: TRBV5-1; J: TRBJ2-7; CDR3: CASSRTSGRLISGEQYF
V: TRBV11-1; J: TRBJ1-1; CDR3: CASSLDGLVAEAFF
V: TRBV19; J: TRBJ2-7; CDR3: CASSIGSYEQYF
V: TRBV29-1; J: TRBJ2-7; CDR3: CSVEGIDYRGYEQYF
V: TRBV7-9; J: TRBJ2-6; CDR3: CASTLDGDSYISGANVLTF
V: TRBV21-1; J: TRBJ2-7; CDR3: CASSKREGLAAMYSYEQYF
V: TRBV29-1; J: TRBJ1-2; CDR3: CSVALISGYGYTF
V: TRBV27; J: TRBJ1-2; CDR3: CASSLGSRRGLREYGYTF
V: TRBV2; J: TRBJ2-7; CDR3: CASSELGSSYEQYF
V: TRBV5-1; J: TRBJ1-5; CDR3: CASSKGTGGFYSNQPQHF
V: TRBV6-5; J: TRBJ1-5; CDR3: CASSLGQGNQPQHF
V: TRBV9; J: TRBJ2-1; CDR3: CASSVGWDRVIHEQFF
V: TRBV2; J: TRBJ2-3; CDR3: CASSPTSGGARETDTQYF